This TCR beta chain was retrieved from a study of shared clonotypes between healthy human individuals. General observations from the study: Naive subsets generally had larger estimated richness than memory subsets.

With regard to this clone: Its antigen is currently unknown.

Each cell subset's genomic DNA was divided evenly among several immunoSEQ plates. Per the original data handling: Filtering differed because ImmunoSEQ produced junction-only sequences that carried no quality scores. Method: immunoSEQ multiplex PCR; TCRdb's copy keeps in-frame clones and lacks some. V and J calls and clone size come straight from that table; D and trimming were deduced from the DNA. The repertoire includes approximately 1.9 million clones, about 93% of them detected once, and 1.5% to 2% sits in the top ten. Germline V gives CDR1 SGHTA, CDR2 FQGNSA. The V gene lost 2 bases and the J gene lost 0 bases, with 11 bases spanning the gap. The CDR3 runs 17 residues. Selected positively for CCR7 and CD45RO-negative, naive CD8 cells excluded terminally differentiated effector memory CD45RA+ cells.

The sample consisted of naive CD8+ T cells from PBMCs. The TCR comes from a young man in good health. Some clones in this sample may be carry-over from other donors' samples. This chain links TRBV7-2 with TRBJ2-6; D is ambiguous. The CDR3 is CASSLLPGSSGANVLTF. The CDR3 DNA is TGTGCCAGCAGCTTACTCCCCGGTTCCTCTGGGGCCAACGTCCTGACTTTC.